The next 25 T cell receptor beta chains were all read from a single sample in a study of cytomegalovirus exposure and HLA in healthy donors. PCR primers comprised 60 Vbeta and 13 Jbeta primers. Measured with immunoSEQ multiplex PCR; TCRdb has only the in-frame clones, and not every one. The sample includes under 250,000 clones, around 77% seen only once; the top ten take roughly 3%. Sequenced material: PBMCs. These TCRs come from a woman aged 25 to 39 in good health and CMV-seronegative.

The rearrangement joins TRBV2 to TRBJ2-7; a weak D match, TRBD1 (6 bases). The CDR3 contains 12 residues. Germline assignment: CDR1 SNHLY and CDR2 FYNNEI. Between the trimmed V and J ends, which lost 4 bases and 8 bases, there was a span of 12 bases. The CDR3 DNA reads TGTGCCAGCAGTGCGTACAGGGACCAGCAGTACTTC. Protein: CASSAYRDQQYF.

This clone was detected a few times. The rearrangement uses TRBV4-1 and TRBJ2-5; 10 positions agree with TRBD1. V gave up 3 bases and J gave up 7 bases; unmatched junction bases: 8. Germline-derived CDR1 and CDR2 are MGHRA and YSYEKL. The CDR3 contains 15 residues. The CDR3 is CASSQGGQGYGTQYF. The CDR3 DNA follows: TGCGCCAGCAGCCAGGGGGGACAGGGGTACGGGACCCAGTACTTC.

The rearrangement joins TRBV21-1 to TRBJ2-7; the D call in the table, TRBD1, was not verified against the DNA. TRBV21-1 is termed a pseudogene. The CDR3 consists of 15 residues. The CDR3 region has the DNA TGTGCCAGCAGCTCCCAGGACAGGGGCGCCTACGAGCAGTACTTC. Protein sequence: CASSSQDRGAYEQYF.

The rearrangement links TRBV7-9 to TRBJ1-4; 7 nucleotides agree with TRBD1. After removal of 5 bases from V and 8 bases from J, the junction contained 2 bases not matched to a gene. Germline CDR1 and CDR2: SEHNR and FQNEAQ (reference sequence). The CDR3 is made up of 12 amino acids. CDR3 region: CASSRGLEKLFF. Here the CDR3 DNA reads TGTGCCAGCAGCAGGGGGCTCGAAAAACTGTTTTTT.

This clone occurred a few times. The CDR3 bases are TGTGCCAGCAGCTTAGGCACAGGGGGCTACTACGAGCAGTACTTC. It is translated as CASSLGTGGYYEQYF. J is TRBJ2-7 and V is TRBV7-7; 9 bases are a match to TRBD1. Per germline, CDR1 SSHAT and CDR2 FNYEAQ (reference sequence). Trimming at V came to 1 base and at J to 3 bases, leaving 4 bases not matched to a gene. The CDR3 runs 15 residues.

The chain uses TRBV6-5 and TRBJ1-2; 9 nucleotides line up with TRBD1. CDR1 and CDR2 (germline): MNHEY, SVGAGI. Trimming cost V 2 bases and J 7 bases; bases outside gene matches: 11. The CDR3 consists of 16 residues. Here the CDR3 DNA reads TGTGCCAGCAGTTACGGCGGACAGGGGAGTAGTCGTGGCTACACCTTC. The encoded protein is CASSYGGQGSSRGYTF.

The rearrangement links TRBV6-5 to TRBJ1-5; a possible D gene is TRBD1 (5 bases). The CDR3 contains 14 residues. Trimming stripped 6 bases from V and 5 bases from J, with 14 bases between. CDR1 and CDR2 (germline): MNHEY, SVGAGI. CDR3 loop: CASSARDWYQPQHF. CDR3 coding DNA: TGTGCCAGCAGCGCCAGGGACTGGTATCAGCCCCAGCATTTT.

The chain combines TRBV5-1 with TRBJ2-3, with a possible D match to TRBD1 (6 bases). The CDR3 runs to 14 residues. The V end lost 0 bases, the J end lost 6 bases, and 11 bases lay between the germline ends. Germline V gives CDR1 SGHRS, CDR2 YFSETQ. CDR3 coding DNA: TGCGCCAGCAGCTTGGCACAGGGTTATGATACGCAGTATTTT. This codes for CASSLAQGYDTQYF.

The V and J genes are TRBV18 and TRBJ1-3; D gene unclear. The CDR3 extends over 14 amino acids. The V end was cut by 2 bases, the J end by 3 bases, with 8 bases between. CDR1 is KGHSH and CDR2 is LQKENI in the germline V gene. DNA of the CDR3: TGTGCCAGCTCACCAACAGCTGGTGGAAACACCATATATTTT. Its protein product is CASSPTAGGNTIYF.

This chain joins TRBV7-9 and TRBJ1-4; 8 bases map to TRBD1. This CDR3 comprises 17 residues. V was clipped by 5 bases and J by 0 bases; unmatched bases: 8. From germline, CDR1 is SEHNR and CDR2 FQNEAQ (reference sequence). CDR3 bases: TGTGCCAGCAGCCCGGGACAGGCGTATCCAACTAATGAAAAACTGTTTTTT. Translating gives CASSPGQAYPTNEKLFF.

This chain uses TRBV10-3 with TRBJ2-1; 10 nucleotides match TRBD2. The CDR3 is made up of 17 amino acids. The J segment lost 8 bases and the V segment lost 8 bases, leaving 18 bases of the junction unmatched. Germline assignment: CDR1 ENHRY and CDR2 SYGVKD. CDR3 nucleotides: TGTGCCATCCGCGGGGCCCGCCGAGCGGGGGGGCAGGATGAGCAGTTCTTC. Amino acids: CAIRGARRAGGQDEQFF.

This chain uses TRBV6-5 with TRBJ1-2; possibly TRBD1 for D (6 bases). V dropped 4 bases and J dropped 5 bases, with 14 bases sitting between them. CDR1 MNHEY and CDR2 SVGAGI come from the germline V gene. This CDR3 comprises 14 residues. CDR3 DNA sequence: TGTGCCAGCAGTTCGGCAGGGGCCCTATATGGCTACACCTTC. Its protein product is CASSSAGALYGYTF.

The rearrangement joins TRBV2 to TRBJ1-5; TRBD1 is a possible D gene (6 bases). The V end was cut by 6 bases, the J end by 5 bases, with 20 bases between. Germline CDR1 reads SNHLY; CDR2 reads FYNNEI. This CDR3 is 16 amino acids long. CDR3 in DNA: TGTGCCAGCAGCCTCTTACGCCGGGACACTTATCAGCCCCAGCATTTT. It codes for CASSLLRRDTYQPQHF.

This rearrangement joins TRBV6-1 to TRBJ1-1; possibly TRBD1 for D (5 bases). V shed 6 bases and J shed 2 bases, with 13 bases lying between them. Germline CDR1 is MNHNS and CDR2 is SASEGT. This CDR3 has 14 residues. The CDR3 region is CASSATGANTEAFF. The CDR3 nucleotides are TGTGCCAGCAGCGCTACAGGAGCTAACACTGAAGCTTTCTTT.

J is TRBJ2-2 and V is TRBV5-1, with D hard to call. Germline CDR1 is SGHRS and CDR2 is YFSETQ. The CDR3 sequence is 15 residues long. Trimming cost V 4 bases and J 1 base, with 11 bases left between them. CDR3 region: CASSRDIQNTGELFF. Here the CDR3 DNA reads TGCGCCAGCAGCCGAGACATACAGAACACCGGGGAGCTGTTTTTT.

The V call is TRBV6-1, the J call TRBJ2-3; no clear D. The germline V gene has CDR1 MNHNS and CDR2 SASEGT. Trimming shortened V by 7 bases and J by 4 bases, and 9 bases separated the two germline ends. CDR3 size: 12 residues. DNA for the CDR3: TGTGCCAGCATTTTTAATCCAGATACGCAGTATTTT. It yields the protein CASIFNPDTQYF.

The CDR3 DNA reads TGCGCCAGCAGCTTGGGCCAGAACCAAGAGACCCAGTACTTC. Translated: CASSLGQNQETQYF. The rearrangement uses TRBV5-1 and TRBJ2-5; the D is unclear. CDR3 length: 14 residues. CDR1 is SGHRS, CDR2 YFSETQ, per germline. Trimming cost V 0 bases and J 0 bases, with 6 bases left between them.

This clone was counted a few times. This specimen includes other DNA sequences encoding the same CDR3. The chain has TRBV5-4 and TRBJ2-7; 9 bases fit TRBD1. The CDR3 contains 15 residues. Per germline, CDR1 SGHNT and CDR2 YYREEE (reference sequence). Unmatched junction bases numbered 3, after V lost 0 bases and J lost 2 bases. CDR3 loop: CASSLAGQGPYEQYF. CDR3 coding DNA: TGTGCCAGCAGCTTGGCGGGACAGGGACCCTACGAGCAGTACTTC.

Worth noting for this clone: One junction end disagrees with the germline gene, perhaps due to a read error. The V call is TRBV30, the J call TRBJ2-5; a weak D match, TRBD2 (5 bases). Germline loops: CDR1 GTSNPN, CDR2 SVGIG (reference sequence). This CDR3 spans 13 amino acids. Here the CDR3 DNA reads TGTGCCTGGAAAGGGCGGGCCCAAGAGACCCAGCACTTC. Protein: CAWKGRAQETQHF.

This clone has only a few counts. The chain joins TRBV6-4 to TRBJ2-1, with TRBD2 matching 7 bases. The CDR3 is 13 residues long. After removal of 6 bases from V and 5 bases from J, the junction contained 4 bases not matched to a gene. Germline CDR1 reads MRHNA; CDR2 reads SNTAGT. In DNA, the CDR3 is TGTGCCAGCAGCGGACTAGATAACAATGAGCAGTTCTTC. It encodes CASSGLDNNEQFF.

In this sample, this clone turned up a few times. J is TRBJ1-3 and V is TRBV6-6; D unclear. Trimming removed 7 bases from V and 5 bases from J, with 21 bases in between. Germline CDR1 and CDR2: MNHNY and SVGAGI (reference sequence). The CDR3 covers 16 residues. The CDR3 loop reads CASKTWRGYPRNTIYF. The CDR3 nucleotides read TGTGCCAGCAAAACCTGGCGGGGATATCCAAGAAACACCATATATTTT.

This clone was recorded only once. The chain is built from TRBV4-1 and TRBJ1-5; D not resolved. CDR1 and CDR2 (germline): MGHRA, YSYEKL. The CDR3 length is 15 residues. The ends were cut back, 2 bases at V and 8 bases at J, with 16 bases in the middle. CDR3 sequence: CASSQFHGKSEPQHF. The CDR3 DNA sequence: TGCGCCAGCAGCCAATTTCATGGTAAATCGGAGCCCCAGCATTTT.

Comment on this clone: With a much larger clone just one base away, this may be a read error. Within the sample, other DNA sequences also encode this same CDR3. The J gene is TRBJ2-1, the V gene TRBV6-6; D gene unclear. Germline V gives CDR1 MNHNY, CDR2 SVGAGI (reference sequence). The CDR3 sequence is 11 residues long. The V end was cut by 2 bases, the J end by 10 bases, with 6 bases between. The CDR3 is CASSYGGEQFF. The CDR3 nucleotides are TGTGCCAGCAGTTACGGCGGCGAGCAGTTCTTC.

The chain employs TRBV5-6 and TRBJ2-3, with no clear D. Germline values: CDR1 SGHDT, CDR2 YYEEEE. The CDR3 runs to 15 residues. The ends were cut back, 2 bases at V and 3 bases at J, with 13 bases in the middle. CDR3 amino acids: CASSFAVLFTDTQYF. The CDR3 bases are TGTGCCAGCAGCTTTGCGGTTCTCTTTACAGATACGCAGTATTTT. The complete variable domain, with remaining parts taken from reference TRBV5-6 and TRBJ2-3, reads DAGVTQSPTHLIKTRGQQVTLRCSPKSGHDTVSWYQQALGQGPQFIFQYYEEEERQRGNFPDRFSGHQFPNYSSELNVNALLLGDSALYLCASSFAVLFTDTQYFGPGTRLTVL.

The chain joins TRBV4-1 to TRBJ1-1; no clear D. V was trimmed by 0 bases and J by 3 bases, leaving 20 bases between them. This CDR3 is 18 amino acids long. Germline-derived CDR1 and CDR2 are MGHRA and YSYEKL. The CDR3 DNA sequence: TGCGCCAGCAGCCAAGATACCCCGGGTGGATGGTCATACACTGAAGCTTTCTTT. Its translation is CASSQDTPGGWSYTEAFF.